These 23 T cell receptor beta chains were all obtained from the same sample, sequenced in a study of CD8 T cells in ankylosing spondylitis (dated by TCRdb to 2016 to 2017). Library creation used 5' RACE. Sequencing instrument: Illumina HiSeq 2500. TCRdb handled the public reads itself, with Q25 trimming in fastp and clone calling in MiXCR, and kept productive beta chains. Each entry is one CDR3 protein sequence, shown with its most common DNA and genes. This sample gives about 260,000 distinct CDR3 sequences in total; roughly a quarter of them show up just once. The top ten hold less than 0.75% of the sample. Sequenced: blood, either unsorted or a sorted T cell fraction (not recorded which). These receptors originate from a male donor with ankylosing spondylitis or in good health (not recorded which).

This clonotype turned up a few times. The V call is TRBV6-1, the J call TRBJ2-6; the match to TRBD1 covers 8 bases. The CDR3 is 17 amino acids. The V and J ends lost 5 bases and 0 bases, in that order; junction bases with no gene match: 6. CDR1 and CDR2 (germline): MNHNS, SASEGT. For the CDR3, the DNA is TGTGCCAGCAGTCTAACAGGGGGGAACTCTGGGGCCAACGTCCTGACTTTC. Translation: CASSLTGGNSGANVLTF.

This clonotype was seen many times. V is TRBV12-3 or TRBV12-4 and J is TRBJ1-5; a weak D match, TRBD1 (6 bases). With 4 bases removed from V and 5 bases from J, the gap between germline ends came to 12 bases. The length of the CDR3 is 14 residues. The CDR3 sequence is CASSWGRGDQPQHF. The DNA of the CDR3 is TGTGCCAGCAGTTGGGGCAGGGGCGATCAGCCCCAGCATTTT.

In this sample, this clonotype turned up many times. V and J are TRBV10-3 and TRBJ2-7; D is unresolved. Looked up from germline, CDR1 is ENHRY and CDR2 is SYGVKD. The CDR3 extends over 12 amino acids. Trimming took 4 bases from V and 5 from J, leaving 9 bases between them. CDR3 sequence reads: CAISGRTDEQYF. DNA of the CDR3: TGTGCCATCAGTGGGCGGACCGACGAGCAGTACTTC.

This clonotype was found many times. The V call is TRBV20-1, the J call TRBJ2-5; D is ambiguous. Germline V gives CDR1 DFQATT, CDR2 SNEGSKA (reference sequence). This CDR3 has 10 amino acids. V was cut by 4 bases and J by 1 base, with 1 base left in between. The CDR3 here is CSATQETQYF. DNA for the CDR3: TGCAGTGCTACCCAAGAGACCCAGTACTTC.

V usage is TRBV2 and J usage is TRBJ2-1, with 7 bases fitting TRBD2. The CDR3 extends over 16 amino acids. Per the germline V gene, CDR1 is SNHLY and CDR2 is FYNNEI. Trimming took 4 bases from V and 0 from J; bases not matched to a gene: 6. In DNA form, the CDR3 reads TGTGCCAGCAGTGTTTCGGGGGGAGGCTCCTACAATGAGCAGTTCTTC. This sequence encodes CASSVSGGGSYNEQFF.

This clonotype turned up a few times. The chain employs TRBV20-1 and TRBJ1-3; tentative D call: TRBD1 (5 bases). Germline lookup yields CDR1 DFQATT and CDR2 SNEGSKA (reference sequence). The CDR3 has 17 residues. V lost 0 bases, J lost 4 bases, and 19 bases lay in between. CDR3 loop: CSARDDLGTGLGNTIYF. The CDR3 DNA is TGCAGTGCTAGAGATGACCTAGGGACCGGTCTGGGAAACACCATATATTTT.

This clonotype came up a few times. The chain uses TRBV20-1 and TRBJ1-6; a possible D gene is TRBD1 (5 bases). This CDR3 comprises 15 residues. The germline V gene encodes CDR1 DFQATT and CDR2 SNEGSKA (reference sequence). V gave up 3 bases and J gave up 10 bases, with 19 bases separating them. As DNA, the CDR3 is TGCAGTGCTAGGGATGCAGGGAATCTTAGGTCACCCCTCCACTTT. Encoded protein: CSARDAGNLRSPLHF.

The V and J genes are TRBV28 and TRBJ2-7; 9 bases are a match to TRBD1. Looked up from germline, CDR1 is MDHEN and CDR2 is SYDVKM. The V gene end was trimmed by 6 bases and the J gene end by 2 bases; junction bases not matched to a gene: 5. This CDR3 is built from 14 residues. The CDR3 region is CASRRTGVTYEQYF. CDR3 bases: TGTGCCAGCAGGCGGACAGGGGTAACCTACGAGCAGTACTTC.

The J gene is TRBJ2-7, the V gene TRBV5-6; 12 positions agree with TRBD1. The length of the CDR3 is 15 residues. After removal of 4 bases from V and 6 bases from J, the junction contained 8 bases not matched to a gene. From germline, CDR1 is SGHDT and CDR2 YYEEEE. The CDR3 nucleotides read TGTGCCAGCAGCAGAGGGACAGGGGGCTGGGCCGAGCAGTACTTC. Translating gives CASSRGTGGWAEQYF.

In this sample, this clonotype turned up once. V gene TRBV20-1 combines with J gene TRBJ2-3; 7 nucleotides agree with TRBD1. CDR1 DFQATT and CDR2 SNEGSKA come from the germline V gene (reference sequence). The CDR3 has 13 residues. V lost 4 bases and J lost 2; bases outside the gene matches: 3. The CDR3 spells CSATGQNTDTQYF. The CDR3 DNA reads TGCAGTGCTACGGGACAGAACACAGATACGCAGTATTTT.

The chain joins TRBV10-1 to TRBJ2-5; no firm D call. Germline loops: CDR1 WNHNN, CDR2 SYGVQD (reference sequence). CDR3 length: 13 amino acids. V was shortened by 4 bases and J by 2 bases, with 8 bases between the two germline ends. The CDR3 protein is CASSVSGQETQYF. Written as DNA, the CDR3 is TGCGCCAGCAGTGTATCCGGACAAGAGACCCAGTACTTC.

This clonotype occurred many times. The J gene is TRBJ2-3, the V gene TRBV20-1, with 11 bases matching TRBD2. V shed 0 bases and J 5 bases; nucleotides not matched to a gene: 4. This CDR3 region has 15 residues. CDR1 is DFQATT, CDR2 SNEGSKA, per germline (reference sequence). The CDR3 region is CSARERTSGQDTQYF. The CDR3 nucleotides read TGCAGTGCTAGAGAGAGGACTAGCGGGCAAGATACGCAGTATTTT.

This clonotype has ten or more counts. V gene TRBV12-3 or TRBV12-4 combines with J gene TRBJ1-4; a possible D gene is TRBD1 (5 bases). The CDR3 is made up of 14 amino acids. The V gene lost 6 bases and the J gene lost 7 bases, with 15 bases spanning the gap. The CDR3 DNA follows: TGTGCCAGCAGCACCGGGACCCCTCGTGAAAAACTGTTTTTT. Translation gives CASSTGTPREKLFF.

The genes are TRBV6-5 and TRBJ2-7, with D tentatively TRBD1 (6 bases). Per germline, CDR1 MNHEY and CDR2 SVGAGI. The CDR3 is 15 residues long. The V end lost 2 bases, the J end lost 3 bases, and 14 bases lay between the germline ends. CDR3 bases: TGTGCCAGCAGTTACGCAGCAGGGGTAGGCTACGAGCAGTACTTC. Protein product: CASSYAAGVGYEQYF.

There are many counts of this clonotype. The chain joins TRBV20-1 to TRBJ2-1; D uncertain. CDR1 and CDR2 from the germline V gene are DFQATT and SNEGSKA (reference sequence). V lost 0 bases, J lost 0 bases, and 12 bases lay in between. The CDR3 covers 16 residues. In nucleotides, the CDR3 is TGCAGTGCTAGAGATCTATCCCCTAGCTCCTACAATGAGCAGTTCTTC. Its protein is CSARDLSPSSYNEQFF.

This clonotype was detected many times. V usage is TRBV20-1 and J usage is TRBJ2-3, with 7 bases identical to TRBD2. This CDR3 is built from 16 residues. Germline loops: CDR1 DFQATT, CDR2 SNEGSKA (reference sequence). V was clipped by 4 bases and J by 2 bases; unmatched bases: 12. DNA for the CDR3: TGCAGTGCTACCAACCAGCGAGCGGGGACCACAGATACGCAGTATTTT. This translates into CSATNQRAGTTDTQYF.

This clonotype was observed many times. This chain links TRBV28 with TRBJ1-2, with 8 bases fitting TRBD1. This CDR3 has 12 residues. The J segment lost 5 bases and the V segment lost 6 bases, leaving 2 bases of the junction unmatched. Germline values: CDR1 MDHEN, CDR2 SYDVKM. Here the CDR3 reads CASRDRGYGYTF. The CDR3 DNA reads TGTGCCAGCAGAGACAGGGGTTATGGCTACACCTTC.

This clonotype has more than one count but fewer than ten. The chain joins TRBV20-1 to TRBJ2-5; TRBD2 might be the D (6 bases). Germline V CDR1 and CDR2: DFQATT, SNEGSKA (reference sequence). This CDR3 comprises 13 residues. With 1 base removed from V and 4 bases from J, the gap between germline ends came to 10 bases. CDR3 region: CSARATSRETQYF. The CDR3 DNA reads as TGCAGTGCTAGAGCAACTAGCAGAGAGACCCAGTACTTC.

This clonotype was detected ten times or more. The CDR3 protein is CSARMSLNSPLHF. CDR3 nucleotide sequence: TGCAGTGCTAGGATGAGCCTTAATTCACCCCTCCACTTT. The chain links TRBV20-1 to TRBJ1-6; D gene unclear. V lost 3 bases to trimming and J lost 6 bases, with 9 bases between them. The CDR3 contains 13 residues. Germline-derived CDR1 and CDR2 are DFQATT and SNEGSKA (reference sequence).

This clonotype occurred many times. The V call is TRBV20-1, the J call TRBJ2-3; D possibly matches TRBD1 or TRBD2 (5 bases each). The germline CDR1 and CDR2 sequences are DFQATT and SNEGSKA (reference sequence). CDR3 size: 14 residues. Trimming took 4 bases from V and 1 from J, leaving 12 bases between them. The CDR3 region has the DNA TGCAGTGCTAAGAGGGGAGTAGGCACAGATACGCAGTATTTT. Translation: CSAKRGVGTDTQYF.

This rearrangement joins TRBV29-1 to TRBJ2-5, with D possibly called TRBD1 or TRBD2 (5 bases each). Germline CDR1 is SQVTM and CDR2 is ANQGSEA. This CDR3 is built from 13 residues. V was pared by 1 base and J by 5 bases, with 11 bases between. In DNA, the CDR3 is TGCAGCGTTGAAGTTGGGGGACGCGAGACCCAGTACTTC. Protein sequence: CSVEVGGRETQYF.

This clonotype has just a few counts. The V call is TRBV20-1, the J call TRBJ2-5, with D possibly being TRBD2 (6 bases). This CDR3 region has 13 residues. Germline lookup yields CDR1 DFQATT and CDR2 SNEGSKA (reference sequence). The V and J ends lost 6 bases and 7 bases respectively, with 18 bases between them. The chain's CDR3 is CSAPTRGKWTQYF. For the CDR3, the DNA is TGCAGTGCCCCTACCCGGGGGAAATGGACCCAGTACTTC.

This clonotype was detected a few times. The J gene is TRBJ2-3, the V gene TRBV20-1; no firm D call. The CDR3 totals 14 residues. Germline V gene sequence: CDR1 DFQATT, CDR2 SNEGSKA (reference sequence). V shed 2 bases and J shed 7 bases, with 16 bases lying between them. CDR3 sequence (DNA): TGCAGTGCTAGACCCCAAAAAACACCGTATACGCAGTATTTT. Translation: CSARPQKTPYTQYF.